The 19 T cell receptor beta chains below were found in one sample sequenced in a study of blood T cells in healthy people across ages. Together with a sample-barcoded 5' primer, a J-beta primer mix was included in a second PCR lasting about 6 to 11 cycles. TCRdb redid the calling of the 5' RACE reads with MiXCR, one entry per CDR3 protein. The data contain hundreds of thousands of distinct CDR3 sequences, under 35% of them singletons. The sequenced material came from blood. The receptors were gathered from an elderly woman in good health.

This clonotype was seen only a few times. This chain joins TRBV3-1 and TRBJ1-2, with a weak D call TRBD1 (6 bases). Per the germline V gene, CDR1 is LGHDT and CDR2 is YNNKEL (reference sequence). The CDR3 contains 13 residues. V was shortened by 3 bases and J by 4 bases, with 9 bases between the two germline ends. CDR3 loop: CASSHPDSYGYTF. CDR3 coding DNA: TGTGCCAGCAGCCACCCGGACAGCTATGGCTACACCTTC.

This clonotype was detected many times. This sequence joins TRBV5-1 and TRBJ1-2; the D is unclear. Trimming left V 3 bases short and J 6 bases short, with 15 bases between. Per germline, CDR1 SGHRS and CDR2 YFSETQ. The CDR3 loop spans 14 amino acids. This chain's CDR3 is CASSSLIGLDGYTF. The CDR3 DNA follows: TGCGCCAGCAGCTCTTTGATAGGTTTGGATGGCTACACCTTC. Together with reference TRBV5-1 and TRBJ1-2, the CDR3 gives the full variable domain: KAGVTQTPRYLIKTRGQQVTLSCSPISGHRSVSWYQQTPGQGLQFLFEYFSETQRNKGNFPGRFSGRQFSNSRSEMNVSTLELGDSALYLCASSSLIGLDGYTFGSGTRLTVV.

The J gene is TRBJ2-7, the V gene TRBV28; 12 bases match TRBD2. Per germline, CDR1 MDHEN and CDR2 SYDVKM. The V segment lost 6 bases and the J segment 2 bases; nucleotides outside the gene matches: 2. The CDR3 is 14 amino acids. In DNA form, the CDR3 reads TGTGCCAGCAGCACTAGCGGGGGGACCTACGAGCAGTACTTC. Protein product: CASSTSGGTYEQYF.

Of note for this clonotype: This may be a read error, as it is one base from a much larger clone. The V call is TRBV7-2, the J call TRBJ2-5; D is unresolved. The germline gives CDR1 SGHTA, CDR2 FQGNSA. The CDR3 has 12 residues. V was cut by 5 bases and J by 13 bases, with 17 bases left in between. The CDR3 region is CASSPSNVRRYF. In nucleotides, the CDR3 is TGTGCCAGCAGCCCCAGTAATGTTCGGCGGTACTTC.

This clonotype came up many times. The CDR3 region is CASSQVQGIGSPLHF. The CDR3 region has the DNA TGTGCCAGCAGCCAAGTTCAGGGGATCGGTTCACCCCTCCACTTT. V is TRBV3-1 and J is TRBJ1-6, with D possibly being TRBD1 (6 bases). Trimming left V 1 base short and J 9 bases short, with 13 bases between. This CDR3 has 15 residues. Germline V gene data show CDR1 as LGHDT and CDR2 as YNNKEL (reference sequence).

The chain carries TRBV19 and TRBJ1-1; D uncertain. The CDR3 runs 17 residues. V was trimmed by 3 bases and J by 0 bases, leaving 17 bases between them. Germline CDR1 is LNHDA and CDR2 is SQIVND (reference sequence). The CDR3 is CASSIVMGRTMNTEAFF. As DNA, the CDR3 is TGTGCCAGTAGTATTGTTATGGGTAGAACAATGAACACTGAAGCTTTCTTT.

This clonotype was recorded many times. V gene TRBV7-2 combines with J gene TRBJ1-5; D gene ambiguous. Germline loops: CDR1 SGHTA, CDR2 FQGNSA. The length of the CDR3 is 13 residues. V was pared by 3 bases and J by 5 bases, with 8 bases between. The CDR3 coding sequence is TGTGCCAGCAGCTTGGGCGGATATCAGCCCCAGCATTTT. Amino acids: CASSLGGYQPQHF.

This clonotype was detected ten times or more. The V gene is TRBV18, the J gene TRBJ2-6; 8 bases match TRBD1. The V gene's germline CDR1 is KGHSH and CDR2 LQKENI. Trimming took 2 bases from V and 2 from J; bases not matched to a gene: 5. CDR3 length equals 17 residues. In DNA form, the CDR3 reads TGTGCCAGCTCACCAGCGGACAGGGTCGCTGGGGCCAACGTCCTGACTTTC. This translates into CASSPADRVAGANVLTF.

This clonotype was recorded at least ten times. The CDR3 DNA reads as TGTGCCAGCTCACCAAGGAGGGCGAAAGAAGAAGGGCAGTACTTC. Translating it yields CASSPRRAKEEGQYF. The rearrangement uses TRBV18 and TRBJ2-7, with D possibly matching TRBD2 (6 bases). The CDR3 totals 15 residues. Germline V lookup: CDR1 KGHSH, CDR2 LQKENI. V dropped 2 bases and J dropped 9 bases, with 20 bases sitting between them.

The chain is built from TRBV5-5 and TRBJ2-2; tentatively, D is TRBD1 (5 bases). CDR3 length: 16 amino acids. CDR1 SGHKS and CDR2 YYEKEE come from the germline V gene (reference sequence). Trimming took off 5 bases at V and 1 base at J, with 15 bases between the two ends. CDR3 residues: CASRSNTGWNTGELFF. The CDR3 DNA sequence: TGTGCCAGCAGATCAAACACAGGTTGGAACACCGGGGAGCTGTTTTTT. Looking up the rest from reference TRBV5-5 and TRBJ2-2 gives the full variable domain: DAGVTQSPTHLIKTRGQQVTLRCSPISGHKSVSWYQQVLGQGPQFIFQYYEKEERGRGNFPDRFSARQFPNYSSELNVNALLLGDSALYLCASRSNTGWNTGELFFGEGSRLTVL.

This clonotype has a count of ten or more. V and J are TRBV20-1 and TRBJ2-5; D remains unclear. Germline-derived CDR1 and CDR2 are DFQATT and SNEGSKA (reference sequence). The CDR3 loop spans 11 amino acids. Between the trimmed V and J ends, which lost 6 bases and 13 bases, there was a span of 18 bases. The CDR3 bases are TGCAGTGCCTTCTGGCGCCAGAGATTGTACTTC. It translates to CSAFWRQRLYF.

This clonotype came up many times. The V call is TRBV5-1, the J call TRBJ2-3, with 10 bases matching TRBD2. The CDR3 is made up of 16 amino acids. V was clipped by 4 bases and J by 6 bases; unmatched bases: 11. Germline lookup yields CDR1 SGHRS and CDR2 YFSETQ. In nucleotides, the CDR3 is TGCGCCAGCAGCCCCCGGTCCAGCGGGGGGGCTGATACGCAGTATTTT. Its protein product is CASSPRSSGGADTQYF.

The sample holds many counts of this clonotype. The chain is built from TRBV20-1 and TRBJ1-2; 12 bases fit TRBD1. The trim removed 4 bases at V and 0 bases at J, leaving 3 bases unmatched. The CDR3 sequence is 15 residues long. Per germline, CDR1 DFQATT and CDR2 SNEGSKA (reference sequence). The CDR3 DNA reads TGCAGTGCTACGGGACAGGGGGCTACTAACTATGGCTACACCTTC. Its protein product is CSATGQGATNYGYTF.

This clonotype was counted many times. The rearrangement links TRBV7-2 to TRBJ1-2, with 7 bases identical to TRBD1. CDR1 is SGHTA, CDR2 FQGNSA, per germline. This CDR3 has 17 amino acids. V was pared by 5 bases and J by 6 bases, with 18 bases of the junction left unmatched. CDR3 protein: CASSLRGDRAAGNGYTF. In DNA, the CDR3 is TGTGCCAGCAGCCTTAGGGGAGACAGGGCCGCGGGGAATGGCTACACCTTC.

The rearrangement uses TRBV6-1 and TRBJ1-2, with a tentative D call TRBD1 (5 bases). Germline V gives CDR1 MNHNS, CDR2 SASEGT. Trimming removed 8 bases at V and 8 bases at J, with 15 bases between. This CDR3 contains 12 residues. The CDR3 DNA reads as TGTGCCAGCGGCAGGGTTGTGGAGGGCTACACCTTC. It specifies CASGRVVEGYTF.

V is TRBV18 and J is TRBJ2-5; 8 bases line up with TRBD1. This CDR3 is built from 16 residues. Germline V gene sequence: CDR1 KGHSH, CDR2 LQKENI. The trim removed 5 bases at V and 5 bases at J, leaving 13 bases unmatched. The CDR3 region is CASSSQPHRTGETQYF. As DNA, the CDR3 is TGTGCCAGCTCATCCCAGCCACACAGGACAGGGGAGACCCAGTACTTC.

This clonotype came up many times. V gene TRBV7-2 combines with J gene TRBJ2-1; D possibly matches TRBD1 or TRBD2 (5 bases each). This CDR3 is 13 amino acids long. The V end lost 4 bases, the J end lost 13 bases, and 17 bases lay between the germline ends. Germline V lookup: CDR1 SGHTA, CDR2 FQGNSA. The CDR3 reads CASSSDLEGEQFF. The CDR3 nucleotides read TGTGCCAGCAGCTCGGACTTGGAAGGGGAACAGTTCTTC.

This clonotype has ten or more counts. The rearrangement joins TRBV5-1 to TRBJ1-4; 11 bases are shared with TRBD1. J lost 7 bases, V lost 4 bases, and 6 bases had no gene match. Germline loops: CDR1 SGHRS, CDR2 YFSETQ. The CDR3 runs 15 residues. CDR3: CASSPSGTGGEKLFF. The CDR3 nucleotides read TGCGCCAGCAGCCCATCCGGGACAGGGGGTGAAAAACTGTTTTTT.

This clonotype has a count of ten or more. The CDR3 sequence: CASSLFSVVMETQYF. Here the CDR3 DNA reads TGTGCCAGCAGCTTATTTAGCGTCGTTATGGAGACCCAGTACTTC. This chain links TRBV7-2 with TRBJ2-5, with D possibly matching TRBD2 (5 bases). The germline V gene has CDR1 SGHTA and CDR2 FQGNSA. The CDR3 extends over 15 amino acids. Trimming pared 2 bases from V and 5 bases from J, leaving 15 bases between.